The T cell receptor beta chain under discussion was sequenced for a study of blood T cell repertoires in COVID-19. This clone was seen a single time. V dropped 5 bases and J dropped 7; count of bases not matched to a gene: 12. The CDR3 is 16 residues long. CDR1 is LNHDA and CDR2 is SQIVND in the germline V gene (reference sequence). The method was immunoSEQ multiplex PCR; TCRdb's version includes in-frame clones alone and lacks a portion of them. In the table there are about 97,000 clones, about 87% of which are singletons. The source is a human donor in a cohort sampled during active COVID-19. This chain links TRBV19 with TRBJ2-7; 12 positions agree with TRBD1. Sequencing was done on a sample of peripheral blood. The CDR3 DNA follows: TGTGCCAGTAGTGAAAACCGGGACAGGGGGCTTCGGGAGCAGTACTTC. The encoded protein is CASSENRDRGLREQYF. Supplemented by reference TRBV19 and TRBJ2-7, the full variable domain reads DGGITQSPKYLFRKEGQNVTLSCEQNLNHDAMYWYRQDPGQGLRLIYYSQIVNDFQKGDIAEGYSVSREKKESFPLTVTSAQKNPTAFYLCASSENRDRGLREQYFGPGTRLTVT.